These 18 T cell receptor beta chains came from one sample sequenced in a study of glioma-infiltrating T cells. Using RNA template, CDR3s of TCR alpha and beta were amplified with iRepertoire arm-PCR. TCRdb re-called the multiplex PCR reads through MiXCR, storing one row per CDR3 protein. The sample holds approximately 110,000 distinct CDR3 sequences, roughly 25% seen once. Material for sequencing was glioma tissue, nonneoplastic brain tissue, or PBMCs (not recorded which). The receptors shown here come from a human donor with low-grade glioma or glioblastoma, undergoing nonglioma brain surgery, or in good health (not recorded which).

Ten or more counts support this clonotype. The chain combines TRBV7-2 with TRBJ2-3, with D possibly being TRBD2 (7 bases). Trimming took off 2 bases at V and 6 bases at J, with 15 bases between the two ends. Germline CDR1 SGHTA, CDR2 FQGNSA. The CDR3 spans 15 residues. CDR3 coding DNA: TGTGCCAGCAGCTTATACGGGGGGCGGGAGGATACGCAGTATTTT. Translation gives CASSLYGGREDTQYF.

This clonotype has at least ten counts. CDR3 loop: CASSLDWASGRATDTQYF. CDR3 nucleotide sequence: TGTGCCAGCAGCTTAGATTGGGCTAGCGGGAGGGCCACGGATACGCAGTATTTT. The chain joins TRBV7-2 to TRBJ2-3; TRBD2 matches 12 bases. V dropped 1 base and J dropped 6; count of bases not matched to a gene: 11. The V gene's germline CDR1 is SGHTA and CDR2 FQGNSA. The CDR3 is made up of 18 amino acids.

This clonotype was seen many times. The gene calls are TRBV7-2 and TRBJ1-1; 7 nucleotides agree with TRBD1. The CDR3 runs 15 residues. Germline V gives CDR1 SGHTA, CDR2 FQGNSA. The trim removed 5 bases at V and 5 bases at J, leaving 11 bases unmatched. The CDR3 DNA sequence: TGTGCCAGCAGCCCTACCCGACAGGGTCTAACTGAAGCTTTCTTT. This encodes CASSPTRQGLTEAFF.

The V and J genes are TRBV30 and TRBJ1-5; no reliable D call. There are 13 residues in the CDR3. Trimming left V 2 bases short and J 6 bases short, with 11 bases between. The germline V gene encodes CDR1 GTSNPN and CDR2 SVGIG (reference sequence). For the CDR3, the DNA is TGTGCCTGGAGTACCACAGTAGGTCAGCCCCAGCATTTT. This sequence encodes CAWSTTVGQPQHF.

J is TRBJ2-7 and V is TRBV7-9; D not resolved. CDR1 SEHNR and CDR2 FQNEAQ come from the germline V gene (reference sequence). The V end lost 4 bases, the J end lost 3 bases, and 10 bases lay between the germline ends. CDR3 size: 13 residues. The CDR3 spells CASSSLASYEQYF. CDR3 nucleotides: TGTGCCAGCAGCTCCCTGGCAAGCTACGAGCAGTACTTC.

This chain links TRBV2 with TRBJ1-2; tentatively, D is TRBD1 (6 bases). Trimming took 8 bases from V and 5 from J, leaving 21 bases between them. CDR3 length equals 15 residues. Germline V lookup: CDR1 SNHLY, CDR2 FYNNEI. The CDR3 nucleotides read TGTGCCAGCTTTGCCTCTTGGACAGCGACGTATGGCTACACCTTC. Its protein is CASFASWTATYGYTF.

Comments on this clonotype: A much larger clone lies a single base off, so this may be a read error. The rearrangement links TRBV10-2 to TRBJ1-2; no clear D gene. Germline V gives CDR1 WSHSY, CDR2 SAAADI. The length of the CDR3 is 13 residues. CDR3: CATSGVGDDGYTF. DNA of the CDR3: TGTGCCACCTCCGGGGTGGGCGACGACGGCTACACCTTC.

On this clonotype itself: A much larger clone sits a single nucleotide away, making a read error possible. The chain joins TRBV20-1 to TRBJ2-5, with D possibly TRBD1 on 5 matching bases. Trimming took off 5 bases at V and 5 bases at J, with 9 bases between the two ends. Germline CDR1 is DFQATT and CDR2 is SNEGSKA (reference sequence). This CDR3 is 11 amino acids long. CDR3 nucleotides: TGCAGTGCTCAGGGCACGGAGACCCAGTACTTC. This translates into CSAQGTETQYF.

At least ten counts were recorded for this clonotype. This chain links TRBV6-6 with TRBJ2-5, with D unclear. The CDR3 loop spans 11 amino acids. Trimming pared 2 bases from V and 6 bases from J, leaving 4 bases between. Germline-derived CDR1 and CDR2 are MNHNY and SVGAGI (reference sequence). The CDR3 spells CASSYEKTQYF. Here the CDR3 DNA reads TGTGCCAGCAGTTACGAAAAGACCCAGTACTTC.

Ten or more counts support this clonotype. The chain links TRBV29-1 to TRBJ2-7; 9 bases agree with TRBD1. The germline V gene has CDR1 SQVTM and CDR2 ANQGSEA. This CDR3 spans 14 amino acids. V shed 5 bases, J shed 4 bases, and the junction held 9 bases outside the gene matches. CDR3: CSVRPGQGRYEQYF. In nucleotides, the CDR3 is TGCAGCGTTCGGCCCGGACAGGGGAGGTACGAGCAGTACTTC.

This chain connects TRBV5-4 to TRBJ2-7, with D unresolved. The CDR3 totals 13 residues. Germline assignment: CDR1 SGHNT and CDR2 YYREEE (reference sequence). Trimming took 4 bases from V and 3 from J, leaving 11 bases between them. The CDR3 reads CASSLGPLYEQYF. Here the CDR3 DNA reads TGTGCCAGCAGCCTCGGGCCCCTCTACGAGCAGTACTTC.

This clonotype appeared many times. The CDR3 loop reads CASSLRRGTQATDTQYF. The CDR3 DNA follows: TGTGCCAGCAGCTTAAGACGCGGGACGCAGGCCACAGATACGCAGTATTTT. The chain links TRBV7-6 to TRBJ2-3; a possible D gene is TRBD2 (6 bases). The germline gives CDR1 SGHVS, CDR2 FNYEAQ. This CDR3 has 17 residues. Trimming cost V 2 bases and J 2 bases, with 17 bases left between them.

At least ten counts were recorded for this clonotype. This chain connects TRBV28 to TRBJ2-3, with D unresolved. V was cut by 3 bases and J by 1 base, with 5 bases left in between. Germline lookup yields CDR1 MDHEN and CDR2 SYDVKM. The CDR3 totals 13 residues. The CDR3 DNA follows: TGTGCCAGCAGTTTCAGCGGCACAGATACGCAGTATTTT. Its protein is CASSFSGTDTQYF. Full variable domain (remainder filled in from reference TRBV28 and TRBJ2-3): DVKVTQSSRYLVKRTGEKVFLECVQDMDHENMFWYRQDPGLGLRLIYFSYDVKMKEKGDIPEGYSVSREKKERFSLILESASTNQTSMYLCASSFSGTDTQYFGPGTRLTVL.

This clonotype was picked up many times. The chain recombines TRBV20-1 with TRBJ1-1; 9 bases line up with TRBD1. The CDR3 is made up of 22 amino acids. V shed 3 bases, J shed 12 bases, and the junction held 38 bases outside the gene matches. Germline V lookup: CDR1 DFQATT, CDR2 SNEGSKA (reference sequence). In DNA form, the CDR3 reads TGCAGTGCTAGGGTCACCGGGACAGCTTTACGGACAGGGGTCAAGTCGGCGGACAAGACTTTCTTT. It yields the protein CSARVTGTALRTGVKSADKTFF.

The chain is built from TRBV12-5 and TRBJ2-7; D is ambiguous. Trimming cost V 6 bases and J 2 bases, with 11 bases left between them. This CDR3 region has 13 residues. CDR1 LGHNT and CDR2 FRNRAP come from the germline V gene. CDR3: CASGSGPTYEQYF. The CDR3 DNA reads TGTGCTAGTGGGTCCGGGCCCACCTACGAGCAGTACTTC.

This clonotype was seen ten or more times. This chain joins TRBV4-2 and TRBJ2-1; 10 bases line up with TRBD2. Trimming at V came to 0 bases and at J to 1 base, leaving 9 bases not matched to a gene. Germline V gene lookup returns CDR1 LGHNA and CDR2 YNFKEQ. The CDR3 consists of 19 residues. The CDR3 nucleotides are TGTGCCAGCAGCCAAGAGGCTAGCGGGAGCCACCTGTCCTACAATGAGCAGTTCTTC. It specifies CASSQEASGSHLSYNEQFF.

This clonotype has at least ten counts. This sequence joins TRBV20-1 and TRBJ1-5; D is undetermined. The germline V and J ends were trimmed by 1 base and 4 bases, with 8 bases remaining between them. The CDR3 extends over 13 amino acids. Looked up from germline, CDR1 is DFQATT and CDR2 is SNEGSKA (reference sequence). In DNA form, the CDR3 reads TGCAGTGCTAGAGTGGGAGGAAATCAGCCCCAGCATTTT. Encoded protein: CSARVGGNQPQHF.

CDR3 nucleotides: TGTGCCAGCAGCTTAGATGGCAACCCCTCTGGAAACACCATATATTTT. It translates to CASSLDGNPSGNTIYF. This chain links TRBV7-6 with TRBJ1-3; no clear D gene. Between the trimmed V and J ends, which lost 1 base and 0 bases, there was a span of 10 bases. The CDR3 runs to 16 residues. CDR1 and CDR2 from the germline V gene are SGHVS and FNYEAQ.